The 20 T cell receptor beta chains listed next were all sequenced from one sample in a study of beta chain features in type 1 diabetes. Study results and caveats: The study found moderately but significantly shorter TCRB CDR3s in all four CD4+ subsets of Type 1 diabetes patients.

The antigens for these receptors are not known. The isolated RNA, all of it, was reverse transcribed, so expressed TCRB transcripts were what got sequenced. Repertoires were generated with immunoSEQ multiplex PCR, while TCRdb's copy carries only in-frame clones and drops some. The repertoire includes around 260,000 clones, around 21% of them detected once, and 0.028% sits in the top ten. Sample: naive CD4+ T cells from blood. The receptors here all came from a woman in her thirties or forties with type 1 diabetes.

This clone showed up just a few times. The chain is built from TRBV29-1 and TRBJ1-1, with 8 bases identical to TRBD1. The CDR3 consists of 14 residues. The ends lost 7 bases at V and 6 bases at J; junction bases unmatched: 13. Germline V gives CDR1 SQVTM, CDR2 ANQGSEA. The DNA of the CDR3 is TGCAGCGCCCACTCCGGGACAGGAATTGCTGAAGCTTTCTTT. It encodes CSAHSGTGIAEAFF.

The chain couples TRBV4-3 to TRBJ1-4; D perhaps matches TRBD1 (6 bases). The germline V gene has CDR1 LGHNA and CDR2 YSLEER. V lost 1 base, J lost 8 bases, and 14 bases lay in between. The CDR3 has 15 residues. CDR3 amino acids: CASSQGMDRKEKLFF. The CDR3 DNA reads as TGCGCCAGCAGCCAAGGGATGGACAGAAAGGAAAAACTGTTTTTT.

The table lists this clone with a few counts. This chain joins TRBV11-2 and TRBJ2-7; possible D gene TRBD1, 6 bases. This CDR3 is built from 13 residues. Trimming shortened V by 4 bases and J by 8 bases, and 15 bases separated the two germline ends. CDR1 is SGHAT, CDR2 FQNNGV, per germline. CDR3 nucleotides: TGTGCCAGCAGCTCCCTACAGGGCCGGAAGCAGTACTTC. The encoded protein is CASSSLQGRKQYF.

The J gene is TRBJ2-5, the V gene TRBV7-3; tentatively, D is TRBD2 (6 bases). CDR1 and CDR2 (germline): SGHTA, FQGTGA. The CDR3 length is 13 residues. V was clipped by 3 bases and J by 7 bases, with 12 bases between them. The CDR3 spells CASSFMGGRTQYF. The CDR3 region has the DNA TGTGCCAGCAGCTTTATGGGGGGTCGGACCCAGTACTTC. The whole variable domain, remainder taken from reference TRBV7-3 and TRBJ2-5, is GAGVSQTPSNKVTEKGKYVELRCDPISGHTALYWYRQSLGQGPEFLIYFQGTGAADDSGLPNDRFFAVRPEGSVSTLKIQRTERGDSAVYLCASSFMGGRTQYFGPGTRLLVL.

The chain carries TRBV10-3 and TRBJ2-7; 7 nucleotides align to TRBD1. Germline CDR1 reads ENHRY; CDR2 reads SYGVKD. With V trimmed by 11 bases and J by 5 bases, 12 bases remained unmatched. The CDR3 loop spans 13 amino acids. The DNA for the CDR3 is TGTGCCTCTCAGGGGGACAGCCACAACGAGCAGTACTTC. It yields the protein CASQGDSHNEQYF.

Details on this clone: Other DNA sequences within the sample encode an identical CDR3. The gene calls are TRBV10-3 and TRBJ2-7; 11 bases align to TRBD2. This CDR3 spans 12 amino acids. The J segment lost 3 bases and the V segment lost 8 bases, leaving 0 bases of the junction unmatched. Germline loops: CDR1 ENHRY, CDR2 SYGVKD. The CDR3 nucleotides are TGTGCCATCGGGACTAGCGGCTACGAGCAGTACTTC. As protein: CAIGTSGYEQYF.

This chain links TRBV7-2 with TRBJ2-1; 7 nucleotides line up with TRBD2. Germline CDR1 reads SGHTA; CDR2 reads FQGNSA. Trimming removed 2 bases from V and 5 bases from J; junction bases left unmatched: 6. There are 15 residues in the CDR3. The CDR3 DNA reads as TGTGCCAGCAGCTTATGGCGGGAGTCCCACAATGAGCAGTTCTTC. This sequence encodes CASSLWRESHNEQFF.

The rearrangement links TRBV27 to TRBJ2-7; 9 bases fit TRBD1. The CDR3 has 14 residues. V lost 5 bases to trimming and J lost 4 bases; unmatched junction nucleotides: 6. Germline CDR1 MNHEY, CDR2 SMNVEV (reference sequence). The CDR3 loop is CASSTRGQGYEQYF. In DNA form, the CDR3 reads TGTGCCAGCAGTACCCGGGGACAGGGTTACGAGCAGTACTTC.

The chain employs TRBV7-9 and TRBJ2-7; TRBD2 agrees at 13 bases. The CDR3 consists of 16 residues. After removal of 5 bases from V and 4 bases from J, the junction contained 8 bases not matched to a gene. The germline V gene encodes CDR1 SEHNR and CDR2 FQNEAQ (reference sequence). CDR3 in amino acids: CASSKTGTSGVYEQYF. CDR3 DNA: TGTGCCAGCAGCAAAACCGGGACTAGCGGGGTTTACGAGCAGTACTTC. The variable domain in full, with the rest retrieved from reference TRBV7-9 and TRBJ2-7, is DTGVSQNPRHKITKRGQNVTFRCDPISEHNRLYWYRQTLGQGPEFLTYFQNEAQLEKSRLLSDRFSAERPKGSFSTLEIQRTEQGDSAMYLCASSKTGTSGVYEQYFGPGTRLTVT.

V gene TRBV10-3 combines with J gene TRBJ1-6; D is perhaps TRBD1 (6 bases). Germline V gene lookup returns CDR1 ENHRY and CDR2 SYGVKD. Trimming removed 3 bases from V and 5 bases from J, with 11 bases in between. The CDR3 runs 15 residues. CDR3 in DNA: TGTGCCATCAGTGACAGGGGAATCGATAATTCACCCCTCCACTTT. Its translation: CAISDRGIDNSPLHF.

In nucleotides, the CDR3 is TGCAGCGTCCAACTAAGAGGGGGCGCGGGTAATGAAAAACTGTTTTTT. It specifies CSVQLRGGAGNEKLFF. This chain joins TRBV29-1 and TRBJ1-4; 7 bases line up with TRBD1. The trim removed 6 bases at V and 4 bases at J, leaving 14 bases unmatched. In germline, CDR1 is SQVTM, CDR2 ANQGSEA. The CDR3 is 16 amino acids. Full variable domain (outside the CDR3, taken from reference TRBV29-1 and TRBJ1-4): SAVISQKPSRDICQRGTSLTIQCQVDSQVTMMFWYRQQPGQSLTLIATANQGSEATYESGFVIDKFPISRPNLTFSTLTVSNMSPEDSSIYLCSVQLRGGAGNEKLFFGSGTQLSVL.

The chain carries TRBV5-1 and TRBJ2-1, with D tentatively TRBD1 (6 bases). The CDR3 loop spans 16 amino acids. Trimming took off 3 bases at V and 4 bases at J, with 17 bases between the two ends. Germline assignment: CDR1 SGHRS and CDR2 YFSETQ. CDR3: CASSSPPGTLYNEQFF. The CDR3 bases are TGCGCCAGCAGCTCGCCCCCCGGGACACTATACAATGAGCAGTTCTTC.

This clone has only a few counts. The J gene is TRBJ2-2, the V gene TRBV28; D is possibly TRBD2 (6 bases). This CDR3 is 15 amino acids long. The V gene lost 6 bases and the J gene lost 3 bases, with 14 bases spanning the gap. Germline CDR1 and CDR2: MDHEN and SYDVKM. The CDR3 region has the DNA TGTGCCAGCAGGGAGGGGAAATTGGACACCGGGGAGCTGTTTTTT. Translation: CASREGKLDTGELFF.

This clone was recorded a few times. The CDR3 DNA is TGCGCCAGCAGCTTAATCAGGGGCGGTGAGCAGTTCTTC. Amino acids: CASSLIRGGEQFF. This chain links TRBV5-1 with TRBJ2-1, with D maybe TRBD1 (6 bases). Looked up from germline, CDR1 is SGHRS and CDR2 is YFSETQ. The CDR3 sequence is 13 residues long. V was trimmed by 2 bases and J by 9 bases, leaving 12 bases between them.

The chain recombines TRBV7-3 with TRBJ2-5; 14 nucleotides match TRBD2. The CDR3 loop spans 13 amino acids. The ends lost 5 bases at V and 12 bases at J; junction bases unmatched: 5. CDR1 is SGHTA, CDR2 FQGTGA, per germline. As DNA, the CDR3 is TGTGCCAGCAGCCCCCGACTAGCGGGGGGGAAGTACTTC. This translates into CASSPRLAGGKYF.

This chain joins TRBV7-3 and TRBJ2-7, with D possibly being TRBD1 (5 bases). The CDR3 runs 15 residues. The germline gives CDR1 SGHTA, CDR2 FQGTGA. Trimming left V 5 bases short and J 3 bases short, with 17 bases between. The CDR3 here is CASSPQGAPDYEQYF. Here the CDR3 DNA reads TGTGCCAGCAGCCCTCAGGGTGCCCCGGACTACGAGCAGTACTTC.

The chain carries TRBV9 and TRBJ2-1, with TRBD2 identical over 8 bases. The CDR3 contains 19 residues. V gave up 2 bases and J gave up 1 base; unmatched junction bases: 14. The germline CDR1 and CDR2 sequences are SGDLS and YYNGEE. The CDR3 DNA reads as TGTGCCAGCAGCGTCTCGAGTCTCGGGGGGGCCGGGTCCTACAATGAGCAGTTCTTC. This sequence encodes CASSVSSLGGAGSYNEQFF.

The rearrangement links TRBV13 to TRBJ2-1; D is unresolved. Germline assignment: CDR1 PRHDT and CDR2 FYEKMQ (reference sequence). The CDR3 runs 16 residues. The ends were cut back, 1 base at V and 2 bases at J, with 12 bases in the middle. CDR3 DNA sequence: TGTGCCAGCAGCTTAGCCGGCGGCGGCACCTACAATGAGCAGTTCTTC. The encoded protein is CASSLAGGGTYNEQFF.

The rearrangement links TRBV25-1 to TRBJ2-3; 10 positions match TRBD2. The ends lost 4 bases at V and 4 bases at J; junction bases unmatched: 5. The germline V gene encodes CDR1 MGHDK and CDR2 SYGVNS. The CDR3 is made up of 15 amino acids. The chain's CDR3 is CASSASGSRADTQYF. For the CDR3, the DNA is TGTGCCAGCAGTGCTAGCGGGAGTCGCGCAGATACGCAGTATTTT.

This clone was detected only a few times. The chain combines TRBV28 with TRBJ2-5; TRBD1 agrees at 9 bases. After removal of 11 bases from V and 5 bases from J, the junction contained 12 bases not matched to a gene. Germline assignment: CDR1 MDHEN and CDR2 SYDVKM. CDR3 length: 14 amino acids. For the CDR3, the DNA is TGTGCCTCAAAGACAGGGGGTAGTCTGGAGACCCAGTACTTC. Protein product: CASKTGGSLETQYF.